This T cell receptor beta chain appears in the sequencing data of a study of CD8 T cells in ankylosing spondylitis. Whole-study results and caveats: Disease-linked clones bore a CD8+ phenotype, appearing relatively rarely in peripheral blood.

The germline V and J ends were trimmed by 2 bases and 5 bases, with 25 bases remaining between them. The germline V gene has CDR1 SGHDT and CDR2 YYEEEE. This CDR3 contains 18 residues. TCRdb reanalysed the 5' RACE reads using MiXCR and keeps one entry per CDR3 protein. The table includes 40,000 or so distinct CDR3 sequences, roughly 9.6% detected once. This clonotype was seen a handful of times. Its antigen is currently unknown. The chain uses TRBV5-6 and TRBJ1-1; D gene ambiguous. Sequences were obtained from blood, either unsorted or a sorted T cell fraction (not recorded which). The clonotype was recovered from a male donor with ankylosing spondylitis or in good health (not recorded which). This CDR3 reads CASSLLSFNSRAGTEAFF. CDR3 bases: TGTGCCAGCAGCTTACTTTCGTTTAACAGTCGTGCGGGGACTGAAGCTTTCTTT. The whole variable domain, filled in from reference TRBV5-6 and TRBJ1-1, reads DAGVTQSPTHLIKTRGQQVTLRCSPKSGHDTVSWYQQALGQGPQFIFQYYEEEERQRGNFPDRFSGHQFPNYSSELNVNALLLGDSALYLCASSLLSFNSRAGTEAFFGQGTRLTVV.